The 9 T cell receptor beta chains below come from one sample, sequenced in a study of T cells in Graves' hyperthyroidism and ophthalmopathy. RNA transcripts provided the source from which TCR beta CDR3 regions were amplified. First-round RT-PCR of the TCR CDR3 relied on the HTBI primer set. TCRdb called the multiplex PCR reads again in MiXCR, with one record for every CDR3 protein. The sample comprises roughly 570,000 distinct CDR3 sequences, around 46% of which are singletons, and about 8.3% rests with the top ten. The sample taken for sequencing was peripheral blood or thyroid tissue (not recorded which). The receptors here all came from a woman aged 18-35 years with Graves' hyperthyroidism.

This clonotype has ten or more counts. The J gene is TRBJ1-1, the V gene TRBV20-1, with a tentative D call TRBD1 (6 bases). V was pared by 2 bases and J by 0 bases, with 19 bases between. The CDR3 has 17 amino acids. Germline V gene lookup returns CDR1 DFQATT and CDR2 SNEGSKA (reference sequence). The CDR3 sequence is CSARPLLTGQMNTEAFF. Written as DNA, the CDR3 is TGCAGTGCTAGACCCCTACTAACCGGACAGATGAACACTGAAGCTTTCTTT.

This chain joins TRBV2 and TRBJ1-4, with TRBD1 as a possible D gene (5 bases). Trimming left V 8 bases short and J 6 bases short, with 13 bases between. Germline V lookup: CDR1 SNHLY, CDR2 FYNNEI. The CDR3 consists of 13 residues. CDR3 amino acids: CASGRDGDEKLFF. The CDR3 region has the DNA TGTGCCAGCGGCCGGGACGGTGATGAAAAACTGTTTTTT.

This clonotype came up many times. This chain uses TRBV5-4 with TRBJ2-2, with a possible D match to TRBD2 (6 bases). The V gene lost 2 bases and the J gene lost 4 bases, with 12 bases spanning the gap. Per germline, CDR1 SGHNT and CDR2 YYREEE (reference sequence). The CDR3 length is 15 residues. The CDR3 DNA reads TGTGCCAGCAGCTTACCGGGACTTGTCACCGGGGAGCTGTTTTTT. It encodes CASSLPGLVTGELFF.

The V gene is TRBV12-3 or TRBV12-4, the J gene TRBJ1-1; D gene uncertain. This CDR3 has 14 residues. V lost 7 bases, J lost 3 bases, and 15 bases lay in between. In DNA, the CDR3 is TGTGCCAGCACCCGGCCCGATGGCTACACTGAAGCTTTCTTT. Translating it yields CASTRPDGYTEAFF.

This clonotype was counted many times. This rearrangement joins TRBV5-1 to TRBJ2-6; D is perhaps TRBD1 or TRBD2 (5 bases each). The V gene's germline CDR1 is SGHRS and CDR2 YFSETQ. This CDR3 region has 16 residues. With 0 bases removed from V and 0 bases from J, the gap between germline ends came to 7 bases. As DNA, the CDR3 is TGCGCCAGCAGCTTGGGGGGGAACTCTGGGGCCAACGTCCTGACTTTC. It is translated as CASSLGGNSGANVLTF.

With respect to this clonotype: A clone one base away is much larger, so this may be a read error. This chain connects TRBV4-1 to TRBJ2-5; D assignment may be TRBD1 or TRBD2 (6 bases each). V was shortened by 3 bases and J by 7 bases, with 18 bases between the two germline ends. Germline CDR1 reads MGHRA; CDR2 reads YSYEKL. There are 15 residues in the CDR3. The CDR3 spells CASSQGGTGGGTQYF. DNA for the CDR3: TGCGCCAGCAGCCAGGGGGGAACAGGAGGGGGGACCCAGTACTTC.

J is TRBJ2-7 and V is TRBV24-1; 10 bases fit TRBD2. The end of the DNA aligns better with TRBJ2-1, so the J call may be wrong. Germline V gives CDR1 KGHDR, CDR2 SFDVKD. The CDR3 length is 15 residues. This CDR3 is CAISPGTSDTDTQFF. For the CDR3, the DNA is TGTGCCATCTCTCCCGGGACTAGCGACACAGATACGCAGTTCTTC.

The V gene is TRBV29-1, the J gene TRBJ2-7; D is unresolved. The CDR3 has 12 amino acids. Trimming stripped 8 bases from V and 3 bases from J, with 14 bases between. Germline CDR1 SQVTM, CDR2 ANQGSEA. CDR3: CSQGIGDYEQYF. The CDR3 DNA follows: TGCAGCCAAGGGATAGGTGACTACGAGCAGTACTTC.

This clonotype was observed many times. In nucleotides, the CDR3 is TGCAGTGCTAGGGACACTAGCAATCAGCCCCAGCATTTT. This gives the protein CSARDTSNQPQHF. V and J are TRBV20-1 and TRBJ1-5; D may be TRBD1 (5 bases). CDR3 length: 13 amino acids. V was clipped by 3 bases and J by 0 bases, with 6 bases between them. The germline CDR1 and CDR2 sequences are DFQATT and SNEGSKA (reference sequence).